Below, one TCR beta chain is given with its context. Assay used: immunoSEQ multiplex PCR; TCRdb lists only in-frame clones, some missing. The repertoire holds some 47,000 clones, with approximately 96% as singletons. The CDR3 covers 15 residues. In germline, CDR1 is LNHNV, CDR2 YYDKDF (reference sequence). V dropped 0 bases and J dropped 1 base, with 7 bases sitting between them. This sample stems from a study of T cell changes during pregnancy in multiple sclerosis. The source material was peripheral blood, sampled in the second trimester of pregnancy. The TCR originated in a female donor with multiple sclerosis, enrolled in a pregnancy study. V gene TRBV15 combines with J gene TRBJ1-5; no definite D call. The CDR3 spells CATSRERASNQPQHF. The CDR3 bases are TGTGCCACCAGCAGAGAGAGGGCAAGCAATCAGCCCCAGCATTTT.